This is a list of T cell receptor beta chains from one sample in a study of regulatory and conventional T cells in RAG deficiency. Measured with immunoSEQ multiplex PCR; TCRdb has only the in-frame clones, and not every one. The sample gives tens of thousands of clones, 85% to 90% of which show up once; 0.5% to 0.55% is in the top ten. These same records also appear under a second study, on regulatory T cells.

The sequencing input was CD4+ effector T cells sorted from blood. The source is a human donor in good health. CDR3s include the opening cysteine and the closing phenylalanine or tryptophan. Each record gives: J gene, V gene, CDR3 protein.

J gene: TRBJ2-1
V gene: TRBV11-2
CDR3 protein: CASTDRSWGNEQFF

J gene: .
V gene: TRBV11-3
CDR3 protein: CASSYAGTSGSPYEQYF

J gene: TRBJ2-2
V gene: TRBV9
CDR3 protein: CASSVVATNTGELFF

J gene: TRBJ1-5
V gene: TRBV18
CDR3 protein: CASSPQGDQPQHF

J gene: TRBJ2-1
V gene: TRBV11-3
CDR3 protein: CASSYQGGASYNEQFF

J gene: TRBJ2-5
V gene: TRBV20-1
CDR3 protein: CSAGYKAGQYF

J gene: TRBJ1-2
V gene: TRBV18
CDR3 protein: CASSPQGASSNYGYTF

J gene: TRBJ1-4
V gene: TRBV21-1
CDR3 protein: CASSTQDRVIGNEKLFF

J gene: TRBJ2-7
V gene: TRBV6-1
CDR3 protein: CATLPLDRGRSEQYF

J gene: TRBJ1-1
V gene: TRBV2
CDR3 protein: CASSPGTRGTEAFF

J gene: TRBJ1-2
V gene: TRBV18
CDR3 protein: CASSPGQDDGYTF

J gene: TRBJ2-1
V gene: TRBV10-1
CDR3 protein: CASSERGEQFF

J gene: TRBJ1-1
V gene: TRBV30
CDR3 protein: CAWSSRRNTEAFF

J gene: TRBJ2-2
V gene: TRBV9
CDR3 protein: CASAVGGQGNTGELFF

J gene: TRBJ2-3
V gene: TRBV5-6
CDR3 protein: CASSFLPLLREITDTQYF

J gene: TRBJ2-1
V gene: TRBV9
CDR3 protein: CASSPLATSSYNEQFF

J gene: TRBJ2-3
V gene: TRBV11-2
CDR3 protein: CASSFPGLACYF

J gene: TRBJ2-3
V gene: TRBV2
CDR3 protein: CASSANGIGSDTQYF

J gene: TRBJ2-7
V gene: TRBV12-1
CDR3 protein: CASSSFRDSSSYEQYF

J gene: TRBJ2-2
V gene: TRBV7-8
CDR3 protein: CASSLDDGELFF

J gene: TRBJ1-6
V gene: TRBV7-4
CDR3 protein: CASSLGANSPLHF

J gene: TRBJ2-6
V gene: TRBV5-5
CDR3 protein: CASSLLGSGANVLTF

J gene: TRBJ1-3
V gene: TRBV5-4
CDR3 protein: CASSSAGNTIYF

J gene: TRBJ2-6
V gene: TRBV2
CDR3 protein: CARGGDRAPGANVLTF

J gene: TRBJ1-3
V gene: TRBV5-4
CDR3 protein: CASSPGVGAGGNTIYF

J gene: TRBJ2-2
V gene: TRBV7-2
CDR3 protein: CASSFLRGPTNTGELFF

J gene: TRBJ2-5
V gene: TRBV2
CDR3 protein: CASSRTKLQETQYF

J gene: TRBJ2-6
V gene: TRBV28
CDR3 protein: CASRVEGSGANVLTF

J gene: TRBJ2-5
V gene: TRBV6-1
CDR3 protein: CASSERGLQETQYF

J gene: TRBJ1-1
V gene: TRBV4-2
CDR3 protein: CASSQAHTRNTEAFF

J gene: TRBJ2-3
V gene: TRBV19
CDR3 protein: CASSISGSTDTQYF

J gene: TRBJ1-5
V gene: TRBV6-4
CDR3 protein: CASSLNSNQPQHF

J gene: TRBJ2-1
V gene: TRBV7-8
CDR3 protein: CASSPRGSGVNEQFF

J gene: TRBJ1-6
V gene: TRBV6-6
CDR3 protein: CASSRGLLHLISPLHF

J gene: TRBJ2-2
V gene: TRBV27
CDR3 protein: CASSLSPGTTGELFF

J gene: TRBJ2-5
V gene: TRBV27
CDR3 protein: CASSATGRETQYF

J gene: TRBJ2-5
V gene: TRBV7-9
CDR3 protein: CASSLIRTDKETQYF

J gene: TRBJ1-1
V gene: TRBV19
CDR3 protein: CASRNQGSPNTEAFF

J gene: TRBJ1-1
V gene: TRBV19
CDR3 protein: CASSNSRKNTEAFF

J gene: TRBJ1-1
V gene: TRBV5-5
CDR3 protein: CASRTDSGLPEAFF

J gene: TRBJ2-5
V gene: TRBV11-3
CDR3 protein: CASSWTSQETQYF

J gene: TRBJ1-1
V gene: TRBV28
CDR3 protein: CASSLRETAEAFF